A selection of T cell receptor beta chains follows, all from one sample in a study of blood T cells in healthy people across ages. From the 5' RACE reads, TCRdb called clonotypes with MiXCR, one entry per CDR3 protein. The table records roughly 550,000 distinct CDR3 sequences, less than 25% of them present only once. These data were likewise used in another study, on T cells of mothers and their children.

Material: blood. These receptors came from a boy younger than 18 in good health. The conserved cysteine and the conserved F or W are not part of the CDR3 here.

TRBJ1-6 | TRBV5-1 | ASSPGTGNDNSPLH
TRBJ2-1 | TRBV4-1 | ASSQEGSRTFYNEQF
TRBJ1-1 | TRBV5-5 | ASSLDREDWTEAF
TRBJ2-2 | TRBV18 | ASSPGTGTEELF
TRBJ2-5 | TRBV12-3/TRBV12-4 | ASSFRGRETQY
. | TRBV4-3 | ASSQEGRGLARYNEQF
TRBJ2-1 | TRBV4-2 | ASSQEMPAAIRF
TRBJ2-7 | TRBV28 | ASSSPKRDVYTEQY
TRBJ2-3 | TRBV20-1 | SARVPAGRDTDTQY
TRBJ2-2 | TRBV4-3 | ASKGQGDTGELF
TRBJ2-3 | TRBV21-1 | ASSKLADTQY
TRBJ2-5 | TRBV28 | ASSGTGGETQY
. | TRBV20-1 | SASSRFYEQY
TRBJ2-7 | TRBV2 | ASSEKVNT
TRBJ2-1 | TRBV29-1 | SVRYNEQF
TRBJ2-7 | TRBV2 | ASSADSGTRGEQY
TRBJ1-1 | TRBV5-1 | ASSLQGMNTEAF
TRBJ1-1 | TRBV6-2/TRBV6-3 | ASRTGTAVWTEAF
TRBJ2-7 | TRBV2 | ASIETRDEQY
TRBJ1-4 | TRBV28 | ASSARLRSNEKLF
TRBJ1-5 | TRBV20-1 | SAWDGGNQPQH
TRBJ1-5 | TRBV29-1 | SVRTGSNSNQPQH
TRBJ2-5 | TRBV5-1 | ASSAATSGSWETQY
TRBJ2-1 | TRBV6-5 | ASRDSGGAGQF
TRBJ2-5 | TRBV7-2 | ASSRRYRVVETQY
TRBJ2-5 | TRBV7-9 | ASGQDLQETQY
. | TRBV6-2/TRBV6-3 | AAGRGEQF
TRBJ2-1 | TRBV2 | ASSIGRGRYNEQF
. | TRBV2 | ASTEGSEQY
TRBJ2-5 | TRBV7-2 | ASSGSGSYQETQY
TRBJ2-5 | TRBV29-1 | SVEGDRESQETQY
. | TRBV4-2 | ASSQVGRFDEQF
TRBJ2-7 | TRBV10-3 | AISSRQGGEQY
TRBJ1-6 | TRBV27 | ASSLEGPNSPLH
TRBJ2-1 | TRBV7-3 | ASSLGQGVNEQF
TRBJ1-4 | TRBV29-1 | SVVNRDEKLF
TRBJ1-1 | TRBV20-1 | SARSTQGAREAF
TRBJ2-1 | TRBV7-9 | ASSRTGGNEQF
TRBJ1-1 | TRBV7-2 | ASSLADLNTEAF
TRBJ2-1 | TRBV7-2 | ASSPSPGTSQNEQF
TRBJ2-7 | TRBV2 | ASSDDRGAQ
TRBJ2-1 | TRBV10-3 | AISEPGGGNEQF
TRBJ2-5 | TRBV21-1 | ASSSREETQY
TRBJ1-6 | TRBV20-1 | TVRGALSPLH
TRBJ2-1 | TRBV20-1 | RARDLLTSAYNEQF
TRBJ2-1 | TRBV11-1 | ASSLREWEQF
. | TRBV20-1 | SASIAGEYEQY
TRBJ2-1 | TRBV9 | ASSGRDRDYNEQF
TRBJ1-1 | TRBV7-3 | ASSTGQAGGTEAF